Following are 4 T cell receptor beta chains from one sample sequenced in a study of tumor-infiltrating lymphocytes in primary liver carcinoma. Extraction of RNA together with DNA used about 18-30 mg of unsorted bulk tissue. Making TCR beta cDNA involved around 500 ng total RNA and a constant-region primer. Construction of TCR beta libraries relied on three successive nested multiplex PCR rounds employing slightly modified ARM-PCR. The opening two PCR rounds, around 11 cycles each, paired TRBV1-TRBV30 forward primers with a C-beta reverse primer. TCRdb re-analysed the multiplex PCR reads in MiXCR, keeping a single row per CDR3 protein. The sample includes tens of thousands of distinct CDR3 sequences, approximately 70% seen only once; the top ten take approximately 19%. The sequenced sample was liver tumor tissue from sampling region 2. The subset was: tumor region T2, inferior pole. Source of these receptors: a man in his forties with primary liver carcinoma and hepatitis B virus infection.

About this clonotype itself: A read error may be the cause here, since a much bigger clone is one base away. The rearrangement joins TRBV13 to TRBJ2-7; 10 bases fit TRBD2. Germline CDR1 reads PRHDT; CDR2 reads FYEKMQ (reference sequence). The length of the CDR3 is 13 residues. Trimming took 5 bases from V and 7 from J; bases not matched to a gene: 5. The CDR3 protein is CASSTSGTREQYF. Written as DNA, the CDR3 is TGTGCCAGCAGCACTAGCGGGACGAGGGAGCAGTACTTC. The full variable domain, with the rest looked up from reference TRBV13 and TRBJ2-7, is AAGVIQSPRHLIKEKRETATLKCYPIPRHDTVYWYQQGPGQDPQFLISFYEKMQSDKGSIPDRFSAQQFSDYHSELNMSSLELGDSALYFCASSTSGTREQYFGPGTRLTVT.

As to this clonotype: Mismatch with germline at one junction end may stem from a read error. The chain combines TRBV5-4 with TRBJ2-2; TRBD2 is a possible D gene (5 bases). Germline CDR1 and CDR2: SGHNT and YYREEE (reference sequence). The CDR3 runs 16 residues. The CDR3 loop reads CTSSSSLVANTGEPFF. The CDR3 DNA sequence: TGTACCAGCAGCTCTAGCCTAGTGGCCAACACCGGGGAGCCGTTTTTT.

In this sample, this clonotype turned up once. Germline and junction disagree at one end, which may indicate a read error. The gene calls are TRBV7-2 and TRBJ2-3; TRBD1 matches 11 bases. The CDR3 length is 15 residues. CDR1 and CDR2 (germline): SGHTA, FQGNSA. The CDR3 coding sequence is TGTGCCAGCACCCTCGGGACAGGGGGTACAGATAAGCAGTATTTT. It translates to CASTLGTGGTDKQYF. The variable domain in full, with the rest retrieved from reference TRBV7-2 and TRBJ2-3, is GAGVSQSPSNKVTEKGKDVELRCDPISGHTALYWYRQSLGQGLEFLIYFQGNSAPDKSGLPSDRFSAERTGGSVSTLTIQRTQQEDSAVYLCASTLGTGGTDKQYFGPGTRLTVL.

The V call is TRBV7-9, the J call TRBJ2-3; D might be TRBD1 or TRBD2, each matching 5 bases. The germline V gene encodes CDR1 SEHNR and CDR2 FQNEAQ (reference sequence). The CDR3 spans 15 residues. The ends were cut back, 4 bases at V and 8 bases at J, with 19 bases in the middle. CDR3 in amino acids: CASSSVRDGAGTQYF. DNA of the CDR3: TGTGCCAGCAGCTCGGTTAGGGACGGGGCAGGTACGCAGTATTTT.